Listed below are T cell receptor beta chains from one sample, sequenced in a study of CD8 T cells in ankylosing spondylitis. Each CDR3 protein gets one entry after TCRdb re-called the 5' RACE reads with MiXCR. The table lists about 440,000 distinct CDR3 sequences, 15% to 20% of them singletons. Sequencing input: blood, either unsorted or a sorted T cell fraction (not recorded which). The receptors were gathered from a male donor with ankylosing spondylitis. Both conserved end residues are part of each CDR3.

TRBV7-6	CASSPNGNEQYF
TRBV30	CAWSVSRTGGYNEQFF
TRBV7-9	CASSPGASPNEKLFF
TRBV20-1	CSARLATSRTSGWSTDTQYF
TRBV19	CASSMSRAANEKLFF
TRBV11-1	CASSLGLFFGTGDTGELFF
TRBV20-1	CSVQWVGAQHF
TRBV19	CASSRIRDSNEKLFF
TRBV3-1	CASSRWDSNYGYTF
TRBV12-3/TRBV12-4	CASRASGTGSLEQYF